Included here is one TCR beta chain sequence, with context. The data stem from a study of blood T cell repertoires in COVID-19. The CDR3 is 11 residues long. V shed 6 bases and J shed 6 bases, with 8 bases lying between them. In the original analysis: Reference gene primer amplification gave estimated nucleated cell counts. Measured with immunoSEQ multiplex PCR; TCRdb has only the in-frame clones, and not every one. Clone size and the V and J calls come from that table; the DNA yielded D and trimming. This sample yields 200,000 to 250,000 clones, of which around 83% are seen a single time; approximately 1.2% belongs to the top ten.

The specimen was PBMCs or T cells enriched from blood (not recorded which). This rearrangement joins TRBV12-3 or TRBV12-4 to TRBJ1-2; tentatively, D is TRBD1 (6 bases). The TCR sequence derives from a woman aged 40 to 49 with acute COVID-19. DNA of the CDR3: TGTGCCAGCAGGCAGGGGCATGGCTACACCTTC. Its protein product is CASRQGHGYTF.